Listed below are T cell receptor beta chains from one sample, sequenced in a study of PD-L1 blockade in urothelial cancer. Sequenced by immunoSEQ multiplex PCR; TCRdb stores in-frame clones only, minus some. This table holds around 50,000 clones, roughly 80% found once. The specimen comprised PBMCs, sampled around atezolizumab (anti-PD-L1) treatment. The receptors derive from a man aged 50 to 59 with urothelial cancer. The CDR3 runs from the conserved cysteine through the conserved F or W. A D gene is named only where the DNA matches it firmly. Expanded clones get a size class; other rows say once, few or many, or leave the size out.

TGTGCCAGCAGCACGGGGTCTAGGATATATTTT,CASSTGSRIYF,.,TRBV6-6,.,TRBJ1-3
TGTGCCAGCCAACGTCCCGGGACAGAGAATTACGAGCAGTACTTC,CASQRPGTENYEQYF,TRBD1,TRBV28,few,TRBJ2-7
TGCGCCAGCAGCTTCGCGGGACTAGCAACAGATACGCAGTATTTT,CASSFAGLATDTQYF,TRBD2,TRBV5-1,.,TRBJ2-3
TGTGCCAGCAGCTGGACAGGGGAGCATGGCTACACCTTC,CASSWTGEHGYTF,TRBD1,TRBV6-5,.,TRBJ1-2
TGTGCCAGCAGCTCCTCCAGGGCGGACGGGGAGCTGTTTTTT,CASSSSRADGELFF,.,TRBV5-4,few,TRBJ2-2
TGTGCCAGCAGCCACCCCTCCGGGATCGGTGAAGCTTTCTTT,CASSHPSGIGEAFF,.,TRBV14,.,TRBJ1-1
TGTGCCAGCAGCCCCACTAGCGGGGTTACAGATACGCAGTATTTT,CASSPTSGVTDTQYF,TRBD2,TRBV9,few,TRBJ2-3
TGTGCCAGCTCACCCCGGAACAGGGGGCTCGAGAACACTGAAGCTTTCTTT,CASSPRNRGLENTEAFF,TRBD1,TRBV18,.,TRBJ1-1
TGCGCCAGCAGCTCCACGCTGCGGGGTAGCGGCAATGAGCAGTTCTTC,CASSSTLRGSGNEQFF,.,TRBV4-1,once,TRBJ2-1
TGTGCCACCCAACTCATTCCCCAGGGGATAACCCTTAATGAAAAACTGTTTTTT,CATQLIPQGITLNEKLFF,.,TRBV28,.,TRBJ1-4
TGTGCCAGCAGCTTAGGTACAGGGATGGAGACCCAGTACTTC,CASSLGTGMETQYF,.,TRBV7-9,.,TRBJ2-5
TGTGCCAGCAGCCCCGGGACTTCCTGGGAGACCCAGTACTTC,CASSPGTSWETQYF,.,TRBV7-3,.,TRBJ2-5
TGTGCCAGTACTCCGGACAGGACCCACACTGAAGCTTTCTTT,CASTPDRTHTEAFF,TRBD1,TRBV19,.,TRBJ1-1
TGCGCCAGCAATCGAGAGGACAGCCCGAACACCGGGGAGCTGTTTTTT,CASNREDSPNTGELFF,.,TRBV5-1,few,TRBJ2-2
TGTGCCAGCAGCCCACGTCCGGGACAGTCAGCTAACTATGGCTACACCTTC,CASSPRPGQSANYGYTF,TRBD1,TRBV4-2,.,TRBJ1-2
TGTGCCAGCAGCTTGGGGGGCACTAGCGGGACCAATGAGCAGTTCTTC,CASSLGGTSGTNEQFF,TRBD2,TRBV7-9,.,TRBJ2-1
TGTGCCACCAGCAGAGTGGGACAGGCTACCTACGAGCAGTACTTC,CATSRVGQATYEQYF,TRBD1,TRBV15,.,TRBJ2-7
TGTGCCAGCAGTGAGGGCGTTGTTCAGCCCCAGCATTTT,CASSEGVVQPQHF,.,TRBV6-1,.,TRBJ1-5
TGTGCCAGCAGCCCTGGACTAGCGGGAGTGACGGGGGAGCTGTTTTTT,CASSPGLAGVTGELFF,TRBD2,TRBV9,.,TRBJ2-2
TGTGCCAGTAGCCTCATGGTGTCAGTCACCGAGCAGTACTTC,CASSLMVSVTEQYF,.,TRBV19,.,TRBJ2-7
TGTGCCAGCAGCTTGGCGGGACTAGACGGAGCCCAGTACTTC,CASSLAGLDGAQYF,TRBD2,TRBV5-4,.,TRBJ2-5
TGTGCCAGCAGTACAGCGACAGGGGACTATGGCTACACCTTC,CASSTATGDYGYTF,TRBD1,TRBV28,.,TRBJ1-2
TGTGCCAGTAGGCTAAGACTAGCGGGAGACCCCACAGATACGCAGTATTTT,CASRLRLAGDPTDTQYF,TRBD2,TRBV19,once,TRBJ2-3
TGTGCCAGCAGTGACAGTACCCCAAATCAGCCCCAGCATTTT,CASSDSTPNQPQHF,.,TRBV2,.,TRBJ1-5
TGCGCCAGCAGCTTGGGGCCGAGGGGGCGAGGTGGAAACACCATATATTTT,CASSLGPRGRGGNTIYF,TRBD1,TRBV5-1,few,TRBJ1-3
TGCGCCAGCAGCCAAGAAGGGGGCCCGAATGAAAAACTGTTTTTT,CASSQEGGPNEKLFF,TRBD1,TRBV4-1,few,TRBJ1-4